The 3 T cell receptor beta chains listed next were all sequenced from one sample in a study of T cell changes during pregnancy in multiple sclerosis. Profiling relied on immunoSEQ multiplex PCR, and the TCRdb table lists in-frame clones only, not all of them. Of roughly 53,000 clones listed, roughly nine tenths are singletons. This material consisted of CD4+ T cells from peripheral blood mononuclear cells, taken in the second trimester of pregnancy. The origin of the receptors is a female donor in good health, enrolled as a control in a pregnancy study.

In nucleotides, the CDR3 is TGTGCCAGCAGCCCTCCTGGGCGGGGCTCCGGAGGCAATCAGCCCCAGCATTTT. This encodes CASSPPGRGSGGNQPQHF. This sequence joins TRBV21-1 and TRBJ1-5. TRBV21-1 is an annotated pseudogene. The CDR3 contains 18 residues.

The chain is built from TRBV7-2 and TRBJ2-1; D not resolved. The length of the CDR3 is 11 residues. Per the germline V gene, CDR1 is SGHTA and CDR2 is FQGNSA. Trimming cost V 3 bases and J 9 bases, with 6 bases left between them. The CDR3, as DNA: TGTGCCAGCAGCTTTCTGAGTGAGCAGTTCTTC. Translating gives CASSFLSEQFF.

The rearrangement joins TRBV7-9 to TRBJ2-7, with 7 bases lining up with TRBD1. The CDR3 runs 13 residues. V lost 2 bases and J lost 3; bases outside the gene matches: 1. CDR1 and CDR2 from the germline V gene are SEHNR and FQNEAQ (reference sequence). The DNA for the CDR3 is TGTGCCAGCAGCTTATCAGGGGGCTACGAGCAGTACTTC. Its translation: CASSLSGGYEQYF. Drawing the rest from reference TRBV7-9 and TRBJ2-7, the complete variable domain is DTGVSQNPRHKITKRGQNVTFRCDPISEHNRLYWYRQTLGQGPEFLTYFQNEAQLEKSRLLSDRFSAERPKGSFSTLEIQRTEQGDSAMYLCASSLSGGYEQYFGPGTRLTVT.